This TCR beta chain was recovered during a study of post-analysis software for immune sequencing data (dated by TCRdb to about 2015). Looking at the study overall: The recorded disease courses included relapsing-remitting, secondary progressive and progressive-relapsing multiple sclerosis, and some patients had no subtype annotation. Patient repertoires were compared against roughly 11 previously published healthy control repertoires from donors aged about 6 to 25 years. A subset of samples was prepared in parallel using single-end sample barcoding, then pooled and co-amplified after Illumina adapter ligation. General conclusions and limits of the study: When samples were clustered directly using the F measure, samples prepared in the same batch co-clustered strongly, which prompted a batch-effect correction. Compared with controls, multiple sclerosis patients had significantly lower normalized Chao1 diversity, a finding suggesting substantial peripheral T-cell clonal expansion. Patients showed significantly higher frequencies than controls for a handful of TRBV segments, among them TRBV5-6, TRBV5-1 and TRBV20-1. The multiple sclerosis patient group was slightly younger than the control group.

Of note for this clonotype: The target of this receptor is not known. The record has no base qualities; no much larger clone is one base away.

From the germline V gene (reference sequence), CDR1 is MNHNY and CDR2 is SVGAGI. V is reduced by 6 bases and J by 8 bases, leaving a spacing of 19 bases between them. The CDR3 runs 15 amino acids, cysteine and phenylalanine included. Just CDR3 DNA is preserved here, 45 bases in frame from base 1. According to the study, the label for this sample's time point signals: second blood draw from one MS patient after hematopoietic stem cell transplantation. To demonstrate the VDJtools post-analysis software, TCR beta repertoires were profiled from the peripheral blood of 13 young patients with multiple sclerosis. The multiple sclerosis patients were children and adolescents ranging in age from about 6 to 17 years. To prepare the library, PCR was applied. Sequencing was performed on an Illumina HiSeq 2500. To reduce PCR and sequencing biases, unique molecular identifiers were incorporated into the TCR beta cDNA libraries. Every 1 to 10 million input T cells yielded approximately 500,000 cDNA molecules, meaning each molecule approximated one T cell. The same protocol used for the earlier healthy control dataset was applied to prepare and sequence the patient libraries. Within a given batch, samples were prepared together, multiplexed and sequenced on the same HiSeq lane. Concerning the study's data processing: MIGEC handled the raw barcoded reads, throwing out single-read molecular identifier groups before consensus assembly and CDR3 extraction. VDJtools was used for post-analysis of the clonotype tables, with diversity normalized by down-sampling every dataset to the smallest sample size. In repertoire overlap clustering, CDR3 amino acid sequences, but not nucleotide sequences, were matched to correct batch-related cross-sample contamination. TCRdb reprocessed the public reads (quality trimming at Q25 with fastp, clone calling with MiXCR) and kept in-frame beta chains. One record per CDR3 amino acid sequence lists the most common genes and DNA. These V and J calls derive from TCRdb rather than the authors' analysis. Recorded for this sample are under 200,000 distinct CDR3 sequences; around 34% of them occurred a single time. Under 30% of the sample is held by the ten biggest clonotypes.

The chain was built from TRBV6-6 and TRBJ1-4; no confident D gene assignment can be made. This TCR was recovered from a girl between 10 and 17 years old with multiple sclerosis. Donor details come from another sample of the same person, matched by shared clones. The sample was blood, taken after autologous hematopoietic stem cell transplantation. The CDR3 reads CASSSLGKEGEKLFF. The DNA reads as follows: TGTGCCAGCAGCTCCTTGGGGAAGGAGGGCGAAAAACTGTTTTTT.